This T cell receptor (beta chain) derives from a study of tumor and adjacent non-tumor tissue in lung cancer. This sample's RNA came from whole unsorted tissue. Distant lung tissue was collected more than 3 cm away from the tumor edge. Between August and November 2014, newly diagnosed, chemotherapy-naive lung cancer patients underwent thoracic surgery in China. Comment on this clonotype: Sequence at one end of the junction differs from germline and may be a read error.

Three rounds of nested PCR, following a modified ARM-PCR protocol, produced the TCRbeta library. MiXCR, applied by TCRdb to the multiplex PCR reads, yields one record per CDR3 protein. The sample holds more than 85,000 distinct CDR3 sequences, about 60% seen once. This receptor was taken from a man younger than 40 with non-small cell lung cancer. The sequenced sample consisted of distant non-tumor lung tissue.

Here the CDR3 reads CNAPIGHLLKTQYF. The CDR3 nucleotides read TGCAATGCTCCAATCGGTCACCTCCTAAAGACCCAGTACTTC. The J gene is TRBJ2-5, the V gene TRBV20-1, with no clear D. CDR3 size: 14 residues. CDR1 and CDR2 (germline): DFQATT, SNEGSKA (reference sequence).